Each of the 21 T cell receptor beta chains below was sequenced from the same sample in a study of T cell changes during pregnancy in multiple sclerosis. Profiled with immunoSEQ multiplex PCR; TCRdb holds only in-frame clones, not every one. The table shows under 40,000 clones, with 75% to 95% occurring only once. Here the sequenced sample was CD4+ T cells from peripheral blood mononuclear cells, taken in the third trimester of pregnancy. Receptor source: a female donor in good health, enrolled as a control in a pregnancy study.

This chain connects TRBV7-8 to TRBJ2-1; tentatively, D is TRBD2 (5 bases). CDR3 length: 17 residues. V lost 6 bases, J lost 2 bases, and 20 bases lay in between. Germline CDR1 reads SGHVS; CDR2 reads FQNEAQ. Written as DNA, the CDR3 is TGTGCCAGCAGACCGCCCGGGCCTCGACTACCCTACAATGAGCAGTTCTTC. Translation gives CASRPPGPRLPYNEQFF. The variable domain in full, with the rest retrieved from reference TRBV7-8 and TRBJ2-1, is GAGVSQSPRYKVAKRGQDVALRCDPISGHVSLFWYQQALGQGPEFLTYFQNEAQLDKSGLPSDRFFAERPEGSVSTLKIQRTQQEDSAVYLCASRPPGPRLPYNEQFFGPGTRLTVL.

The rearrangement joins TRBV10-3 to TRBJ1-3; no reliable D call. The CDR3 loop spans 13 amino acids. Germline CDR1 is ENHRY and CDR2 is SYGVKD. Trimming shortened V by 6 bases and J by 5 bases, and 11 bases separated the two germline ends. In DNA form, the CDR3 reads TGTGCCATCAGGGTCACTAGGAGAAACACCATATATTTT. Translating gives CAIRVTRRNTIYF.

The rearrangement joins TRBV12-5 to TRBJ2-7; 7 bases fit TRBD1. This CDR3 is 13 amino acids long. CDR1 is LGHNT, CDR2 FRNRAP, per germline. Trimming took 5 bases from V and 2 from J; bases not matched to a gene: 3. CDR3 protein: CASGLGTAYEQYF. CDR3 nucleotide sequence: TGTGCTAGTGGTCTCGGGACAGCCTACGAGCAGTACTTC.

This chain links TRBV11-1 with TRBJ2-7; 11 bases align to TRBD2. Per germline, CDR1 SGHAT and CDR2 FQDESV (reference sequence). This CDR3 comprises 15 residues. V lost 6 bases and J lost 2; bases outside the gene matches: 6. CDR3 bases: TGTGCCAGCAGTCGGACTAGCGGGTCCCCCTACGAGCAGTACTTC. Its translation is CASSRTSGSPYEQYF.

The chain joins TRBV6-5 to TRBJ1-2, with D tentatively TRBD1 (5 bases). This CDR3 has 15 residues. V was cut by 5 bases and J by 2 bases, with 15 bases left in between. Germline lookup yields CDR1 MNHEY and CDR2 SVGAGI. The CDR3 sequence: CASSPLLSGNYGYTF. In nucleotides, the CDR3 is TGTGCCAGCAGTCCGCTCCTCTCAGGGAACTATGGCTACACCTTC.

The chain employs TRBV6-1 and TRBJ1-4; 7 nucleotides agree with TRBD1. With 2 bases clipped from V and 0 bases from J, the junction kept 6 bases outside the gene matches. The length of the CDR3 is 17 residues. Germline CDR1 MNHNS, CDR2 SASEGT. The CDR3: CASSESLQGTTNEKLFF. In nucleotides, the CDR3 is TGTGCCAGCAGTGAATCCCTACAGGGGACAACTAATGAAAAACTGTTTTTT.

The chain carries TRBV10-3 and TRBJ2-7, with TRBD1 as a possible D gene (6 bases). V was shortened by 2 bases and J by 1 base, with 9 bases between the two germline ends. Germline V gene data show CDR1 as ENHRY and CDR2 as SYGVKD. This CDR3 spans 14 amino acids. The CDR3 protein is CAISERTDSYEQYF. In DNA form, the CDR3 reads TGTGCCATCAGTGAGAGGACAGATTCCTACGAGCAGTACTTC.

The V call is TRBV2, the J call TRBJ2-1, with TRBD2 identical over 8 bases. The V gene end was trimmed by 6 bases and the J gene end by 6 bases; junction bases not matched to a gene: 7. The CDR3 runs to 14 residues. Germline-derived CDR1 and CDR2 are SNHLY and FYNNEI. The CDR3 loop reads CASRAGLEGNEQFF. The CDR3 DNA reads TGTGCCAGCAGGGCGGGACTAGAAGGCAATGAGCAGTTCTTC. The entire variable domain, with the rest obtained from reference TRBV2 and TRBJ2-1, is as follows: EPEVTQTPSHQVTQMGQEVILRCVPISNHLYFYWYRQILGQKVEFLVSFYNNEISEKSEIFDDQFSVERPDGSNFTLKIRSTKLEDSAMYFCASRAGLEGNEQFFGPGTRLTVL.

V gene TRBV5-1 combines with J gene TRBJ2-7; 9 bases agree with TRBD2. The CDR3 runs to 15 residues. The J segment lost 6 bases and the V segment lost 0 bases, leaving 7 bases of the junction unmatched. Germline CDR1 is SGHRS and CDR2 is YFSETQ. The CDR3 nucleotides are TGCGCCAGCAGCTTGGGCGGTAGCGGGGGTGGCGAGCAGTACTTC. Protein sequence: CASSLGGSGGGEQYF.

The chain couples TRBV7-3 to TRBJ2-1; D is possibly TRBD2 (5 bases). Germline V CDR1 and CDR2: SGHTA, FQGTGA. Trimming took off 5 bases at V and 10 bases at J, with 9 bases between the two ends. The CDR3 is 11 residues long. CDR3 sequence: CASSKGGEQFF. The DNA of the CDR3 is TGTGCCAGCAGCAAGGGCGGGGAGCAGTTCTTC.

This sequence joins TRBV2 and TRBJ2-1; 8 bases align to TRBD1. Germline V gives CDR1 SNHLY, CDR2 FYNNEI. The CDR3 has 15 residues. The trim removed 4 bases at V and 3 bases at J, leaving 5 bases unmatched. The CDR3 DNA reads TGTGCCAGCAGTGCCAGGACAGGGAACTACAATGAGCAGTTCTTC. Its translation is CASSARTGNYNEQFF.

V and J are TRBV19 and TRBJ2-7, with 9 bases fitting TRBD2. V dropped 3 bases and J dropped 0; count of bases not matched to a gene: 3. The CDR3 extends over 15 amino acids. Germline V gene data show CDR1 as LNHDA and CDR2 as SQIVND (reference sequence). CDR3 DNA: TGTGCCAGTAGTATCACTAGCGGGCCCTCCTACGAGCAGTACTTC. Its translation is CASSITSGPSYEQYF.

The rearrangement joins TRBV11-2 to TRBJ1-2, with D maybe TRBD1 (6 bases). V lost 5 bases and J lost 6, with 16 bases in between. Germline V CDR1 and CDR2: SGHAT, FQNNGV. The CDR3 has 14 residues. The CDR3 here is CASSGAVGAHGYTF. For the CDR3, the DNA is TGTGCCAGCAGCGGCGCGGTGGGGGCCCATGGCTACACCTTC.

The chain joins TRBV10-1 to TRBJ2-3, with 7 bases aligning to TRBD2. The V and J ends lost 7 bases and 5 bases, in that order; junction bases with no gene match: 15. CDR3 size: 16 residues. Germline assignment: CDR1 WNHNN and CDR2 SYGVQD (reference sequence). The CDR3 DNA reads TGCGCCAGCACCCCTCGGCGGGGGATATGGGTAGATACGCAGTATTTT. Translated: CASTPRRGIWVDTQYF.

The chain combines TRBV2 with TRBJ2-3, with D tentatively TRBD2 (6 bases). Trimming cost V 4 bases and J 4 bases, with 12 bases left between them. The CDR3 totals 14 residues. Germline lookup yields CDR1 SNHLY and CDR2 FYNNEI. DNA of the CDR3: TGTGCCAGCAGTGCCTTTAGCGGTGCAGATACGCAGTATTTT. Its protein product is CASSAFSGADTQYF.

The rearrangement joins TRBV18 to TRBJ2-7; D is unclear. The CDR3 length is 13 residues. From germline, CDR1 is KGHSH and CDR2 LQKENI. V dropped 1 base and J dropped 2 bases, with 6 bases sitting between them. The CDR3 here is CASSPQQTYEQYF. The CDR3 bases are TGTGCCAGCTCACCACAACAGACCTACGAGCAGTACTTC.

The chain links TRBV30 to TRBJ1-3, with TRBD1 matching 8 bases. From germline, CDR1 is GTSNPN and CDR2 SVGIG (reference sequence). The CDR3 runs to 12 residues. The J segment lost 4 bases and the V segment lost 6 bases, leaving 2 bases of the junction unmatched. CDR3 in DNA: TGTGCCTGCCACAGGGGGGGAAACACCATATATTTT. This translates into CACHRGGNTIYF.

CDR3 amino acids: CASSPIRGRQYF. The DNA for the CDR3 is TGTGCCAGCAGCCCTATTAGGGGGCGGCAGTACTTC. The V call is TRBV7-6, the J call TRBJ2-7; 7 bases line up with TRBD1. Germline CDR1 and CDR2: SGHVS and FNYEAQ. Losses at the gene ends were 5 bases for V and 9 bases for J; bases not matched to a gene: 7. This CDR3 has 12 amino acids.

By frequency in the sample, this clone is medium-sized. The genes are TRBV6-1 and TRBJ2-7, with D possibly TRBD1 on 6 matching bases. Germline CDR1 and CDR2: MNHNS and SASEGT. The CDR3 is made up of 13 amino acids. The V end was cut by 8 bases, the J end by 3 bases, with 14 bases between. The CDR3 loop reads CASQDSLLYEQYF. The DNA of the CDR3 is TGTGCCAGCCAGGACAGCCTTCTCTACGAGCAGTACTTC.

The chain employs TRBV2 and TRBJ2-1, with 9 nucleotides matching TRBD2. CDR1 is SNHLY and CDR2 is FYNNEI in the germline V gene. V shed 2 bases, J shed 8 bases, and the junction held 4 bases outside the gene matches. The CDR3 covers 14 residues. CDR3 nucleotides: TGTGCCAGCAGTGAAAATAGCGGGAGTGATGAGCAGTTCTTC. Translated, it gives CASSENSGSDEQFF.

The chain links TRBV28 to TRBJ2-7; D is ambiguous. From germline, CDR1 is MDHEN and CDR2 SYDVKM. The CDR3 extends over 12 amino acids. V lost 1 base and J 9 bases, leaving 10 bases between the germline ends. The CDR3 region has the DNA TGTGCCAGCAGTTTATCGGTGCGTGGGCAGTACTTC. Translation: CASSLSVRGQYF. The whole variable domain, filled in from reference TRBV28 and TRBJ2-7, reads DVKVTQSSRYLVKRTGEKVFLECVQDMDHENMFWYRQDPGLGLRLIYFSYDVKMKEKGDIPEGYSVSREKKERFSLILESASTNQTSMYLCASSLSVRGQYFGPGTRLTVT.